Presented here are 18 T cell receptor beta chains from one specimen sequenced in a study of human T cells and chemical hapten exposure. TCRdb redid the calling of the RACE reads with MiXCR, one entry per CDR3 protein. The repertoire includes approximately 80,000 distinct CDR3 sequences, about 15% of them detected once, and 4.6% sits in the top ten. Time point reported: pre-sensitization, week 0. Treatment reported: therapeutic diphenylcyclopropenone sensitization with weekly scalp DPC. The sample here was whole blood, taken in connection with sensitization to the hapten diphenylcyclopropenone (DPC). The receptor set was obtained from a woman between 45 and 65 years old with alopecia areata. Some clones in this sample may be carry-over from other donors' samples.

The chain employs TRBV7-2 and TRBJ2-3, with D maybe TRBD2 (6 bases). The CDR3 spans 15 residues. The V end was cut by 5 bases, the J end by 5 bases, with 17 bases between. Germline assignment: CDR1 SGHTA and CDR2 FQGNSA. The CDR3 region has the DNA TGTGCCAGCAGCATAGAGGGAGGAGGGGTAGATACGCAGTATTTT. It encodes CASSIEGGGVDTQYF. Full variable domain (missing parts from reference TRBV7-2 and TRBJ2-3): GAGVSQSPSNKVTEKGKDVELRCDPISGHTALYWYRQSLGQGLEFLIYFQGNSAPDKSGLPSDRFSAERTGGSVSTLTIQRTQQEDSAVYLCASSIEGGGVDTQYFGPGTRLTVL.

This clonotype was observed a handful of times. A junction end diverges from the germline sequence, so it may reflect a read error. The chain joins TRBV28 to TRBJ2-1; unclear D gene. Germline CDR1 and CDR2: MDHEN and SYDVKM. CDR3 length: 13 residues. Here the CDR3 reads CASRWASSNEQFF. For the CDR3, the DNA is TGTGCCAGCAGGTGGGCGTCCTCCAATGAGCAGTTCTTC.

The chain joins TRBV12-3 or TRBV12-4 to TRBJ1-2; D unresolved. Trimming shortened V by 2 bases and J by 2 bases, and 12 bases separated the two germline ends. The CDR3 extends over 15 amino acids. The CDR3 is CASSLTSVGNYGYTF. Here the CDR3 DNA reads TGTGCCAGCAGTTTAACATCGGTAGGGAACTATGGCTACACCTTC.

The chain has TRBV18 and TRBJ2-1; D is unclear. V lost 6 bases and J lost 8, with 11 bases in between. Germline V gives CDR1 KGHSH, CDR2 LQKENI. This CDR3 has 12 amino acids. The CDR3 loop is CASSPERDEQFF. Here the CDR3 DNA reads TGTGCCAGCTCCCCCGAGAGAGATGAGCAGTTCTTC. The whole variable domain, remainder taken from reference TRBV18 and TRBJ2-1, is NAGVMQNPRHLVRRRGQEARLRCSPMKGHSHVYWYRQLPEEGLKFMVYLQKENIIDESGMPKERFSAEFPKEGPSILRIQQVVRGDSAAYFCASSPERDEQFFGPGTRLTVL.

This chain joins TRBV3-1 and TRBJ2-2, with unresolved D. Germline V gene data show CDR1 as LGHDT and CDR2 as YNNKEL (reference sequence). Trimming left V 1 base short and J 6 bases short, with 12 bases between. There are 15 residues in the CDR3. CDR3 sequence reads: CASSQVLRVAGELFF. DNA of the CDR3: TGTGCCAGCAGCCAAGTTTTACGGGTGGCCGGGGAGCTGTTTTTT.

V is TRBV10-2 and J is TRBJ2-2, with D tentatively TRBD1 (6 bases). Germline-derived CDR1 and CDR2 are WSHSY and SAAADI. The V gene lost 7 bases and the J gene lost 5 bases, with 11 bases spanning the gap. The CDR3 has 13 residues. CDR3 residues: CASNKGGTGELFF. CDR3 sequence (DNA): TGCGCCAGCAACAAAGGGGGAACCGGGGAGCTGTTTTTT.

The sample holds a few counts of this clonotype. This chain links TRBV7-8 with TRBJ1-1; D gene unclear. CDR1 SGHVS and CDR2 FQNEAQ come from the germline V gene. This CDR3 comprises 13 residues. Between the trimmed V and J ends, which lost 3 bases and 4 bases, there was a span of 9 bases. CDR3 coding DNA: TGTGCCAGCAGCTTGGGCAGGCTCACTGAAGCTTTCTTT. Translating it yields CASSLGRLTEAFF. The full variable domain, rest sourced from reference TRBV7-8 and TRBJ1-1, is GAGVSQSPRYKVAKRGQDVALRCDPISGHVSLFWYQQALGQGPEFLTYFQNEAQLDKSGLPSDRFFAERPEGSVSTLKIQRTQQEDSAVYLCASSLGRLTEAFFGQGTRLTVV.

This clonotype was found a few times. The genes are TRBV6-5 and TRBJ2-3; D is perhaps TRBD2 (6 bases). Germline CDR1 MNHEY, CDR2 SVGAGI. V was shortened by 7 bases and J by 0 bases, with 11 bases between the two germline ends. The CDR3 covers 14 residues. For the CDR3, the DNA is TGTGCCAGCAACCTACTAGCCAGCACAGATACGCAGTATTTT. This codes for CASNLLASTDTQYF.

The sample holds a few counts of this clonotype. The genes are TRBV28 and TRBJ1-4; no reliable D call. In germline, CDR1 is MDHEN, CDR2 SYDVKM. This CDR3 contains 12 residues. The V end lost 6 bases, the J end lost 3 bases, and 5 bases lay between the germline ends. This CDR3 is CASSSANEKLFF. For the CDR3, the DNA is TGTGCCAGCAGCTCAGCTAATGAAAAACTGTTTTTT.

The genes are TRBV28 and TRBJ1-1; D is perhaps TRBD1 (6 bases). CDR3 length equals 16 residues. Trimming took 2 bases from V and 0 from J, leaving 13 bases between them. The germline V gene has CDR1 MDHEN and CDR2 SYDVKM. Here the CDR3 reads CASSLHTGLMNTEAFF. The DNA for the CDR3 is TGTGCCAGCAGTTTACATACAGGGCTTATGAACACTGAAGCTTTCTTT.

This clonotype was found many times. The genes are TRBV3-1 and TRBJ2-1, with D unclear. The CDR3 is 13 residues long. Looked up from germline, CDR1 is LGHDT and CDR2 is YNNKEL (reference sequence). V shed 5 bases and J shed 7 bases, with 12 bases lying between them. The CDR3 sequence is CASSTGAKNEQFF. CDR3 in DNA: TGTGCCAGCAGCACCGGAGCGAAAAATGAGCAGTTCTTC.

Many counts were recorded for this clonotype. The rearrangement joins TRBV9 to TRBJ2-1, with D possibly TRBD1 on 5 matching bases. Germline V lookup: CDR1 SGDLS, CDR2 YYNGEE. The CDR3 spans 19 residues. Between the trimmed V and J ends, which lost 0 bases and 3 bases, there was a span of 22 bases. CDR3 in amino acids: CASSVDGYVGPQFYNEQFF. The CDR3 region has the DNA TGTGCCAGCAGCGTAGATGGATACGTGGGGCCCCAATTCTACAATGAGCAGTTCTTC.

The rearrangement links TRBV7-2 to TRBJ2-2; D is undetermined. V was pared by 3 bases and J by 0 bases, with 8 bases between. The CDR3 contains 15 residues. Germline CDR1 SGHTA, CDR2 FQGNSA. DNA for the CDR3: TGTGCCAGCAGCTTCGGATATGCGAACACCGGGGAGCTGTTTTTT. Encoded protein: CASSFGYANTGELFF.

This clonotype has a handful of counts. The chain recombines TRBV18 with TRBJ2-7; 8 nucleotides match TRBD1. V gave up 0 bases and J gave up 0 bases; unmatched junction bases: 10. Per the germline V gene, CDR1 is KGHSH and CDR2 is LQKENI. This CDR3 is built from 18 residues. The DNA for the CDR3 is TGTGCCAGCTCACCACCGTCTTACTCAGGGGGCAACTCCTACGAGCAGTACTTC. Translating it yields CASSPPSYSGGNSYEQYF.

The chain combines TRBV9 with TRBJ2-3; no firm D call. The CDR3 runs 14 residues. V was cut by 4 bases and J by 0 bases, with 9 bases left in between. Germline CDR1 and CDR2: SGDLS and YYNGEE. CDR3 loop: CASSWASSTDTQYF. CDR3 nucleotide sequence: TGTGCCAGCAGCTGGGCCTCTAGCACAGATACGCAGTATTTT.

This clonotype was found a few times. The V call is TRBV7-8, the J call TRBJ2-5; 7 bases align to TRBD2. The junction had 9 bases not matched to a gene; V was cut back by 7 bases and J by 1 base. Germline values: CDR1 SGHVS, CDR2 FQNEAQ. The CDR3 totals 15 residues. Here the CDR3 reads CASTLVAGVQETQYF. The CDR3 DNA reads TGTGCCAGCACCCTCGTTGCGGGGGTCCAAGAGACCCAGTACTTC.

This chain connects TRBV11-2 to TRBJ1-6; D is unclear. CDR3 size: 14 residues. CDR1 is SGHAT, CDR2 FQNNGV, per germline. V gave up 1 base and J gave up 10 bases, with 11 bases separating them. CDR3 in amino acids: CASSLGIPLSPLHF. CDR3 bases: TGTGCCAGCAGCTTAGGGATCCCTCTATCACCCCTCCACTTT. The full variable domain, with the rest looked up from reference TRBV11-2 and TRBJ1-6, is EAGVAQSPRYKIIEKRQSVAFWCNPISGHATLYWYQQILGQGPKLLIQFQNNGVVDDSQLPKDRFSAERLKGVDSTLKIQPAKLEDSAVYLCASSLGIPLSPLHFGNGTRLTVT.

This clonotype has at least ten counts. The genes are TRBV6-2 or TRBV6-3 and TRBJ1-6, with a tentative D call TRBD1 (6 bases). V was cut by 5 bases and J by 15 bases, with 17 bases left in between. The CDR3 sequence is 13 residues long. CDR1 is MNHEY, CDR2 SVGEGT, per germline. This CDR3 is CASSTGQILRLHF. The CDR3 DNA follows: TGTGCCAGCAGTACCGGACAGATCCTCCGCCTCCACTTT.